The count of the clone carrying this T cell receptor (beta chain) is one. The method was immunoSEQ multiplex PCR; TCRdb's version includes in-frame clones alone and lacks a portion of them. The sample contains more than 110,000 clones, more than 75% of which appear only once. The record originates from a study of cytotoxic CD8 clonotypes in ibrutinib-treated CLL. Germline CDR1 and CDR2: MNHEY and SMNVEV (reference sequence). The V end was cut by 5 bases, the J end by 0 bases, with 13 bases between. The CDR3 contains 16 residues. The J gene is TRBJ2-2, the V gene TRBV27; D is uncertain. The clonotype comes from a human donor with chronic lymphocytic leukemia. The sample in question was PBMCs, obtained after 24 months of ibrutinib treatment. The CDR3 is CASSPHTGTNTGELFF. Here the CDR3 DNA reads TGTGCCAGCAGTCCCCACACCGGCACGAACACCGGGGAGCTGTTTTTT.